This entry concerns a single T cell receptor beta chain. No antigen is known for it. This entry belongs to a study of siplizumab effects on memory and regulatory T cells. V was pared by 5 bases and J by 5 bases, with 10 bases between. CDR3 size: 13 residues. The germline V gene has CDR1 SEHNR and CDR2 FQNEAQ (reference sequence). Clones were sequenced by immunoSEQ multiplex PCR, and TCRdb holds only the in-frame ones, with some missing. Among 70,000 to 90,000 clones listed, about 87% were seen once. Study-wide findings and caveats: No assignable naive or memory phenotype existed for roughly 75-96% of proliferating CD4+ or CD8+ clones.

The TCR sequence derives from a human donor in good health. The rearrangement joins TRBV7-9 to TRBJ1-5; D remains ambiguous. The specimen was CD4+ T cells sorted from blood. The CDR3 here is CASSLLKDQPQHF. The CDR3 nucleotides read TGTGCCAGCAGCCTACTGAAGGATCAGCCCCAGCATTTT. Based on the CDR3 plus reference TRBV7-9 and TRBJ1-5, the full variable domain is DTGVSQNPRHKITKRGQNVTFRCDPISEHNRLYWYRQTLGQGPEFLTYFQNEAQLEKSRLLSDRFSAERPKGSFSTLEIQRTEQGDSAMYLCASSLLKDQPQHFGDGTRLSIL.